Each of the 21 T cell receptor beta chains below was sequenced from the same sample in a study of blood T cell repertoires in COVID-19. TCRdb's table, derived via immunoSEQ multiplex PCR, lists solely in-frame clones and lacks some. Found here are 250,000 to 300,000 clones, 83% of them singletons; the top ten hold 3.5% to 5.5%. The sample comprised peripheral blood. Source of these receptors: a man between 60 and 70 years old who had recovered from COVID-19.

The rearrangement links TRBV7-9 to TRBJ1-2; D remains ambiguous. Germline V gene sequence: CDR1 SEHNR, CDR2 FQNEAQ (reference sequence). The CDR3 contains 11 residues. V lost 0 bases and J lost 8, with 4 bases in between. CDR3 nucleotides: TGTGCCAGCAGCTTAGCGCGGGGCTACACCTTC. It translates to CASSLARGYTF. Variable domain in full (rest from reference TRBV7-9 and TRBJ1-2): DTGVSQNPRHKITKRGQNVTFRCDPISEHNRLYWYRQTLGQGPEFLTYFQNEAQLEKSRLLSDRFSAERPKGSFSTLEIQRTEQGDSAMYLCASSLARGYTFGSGTRLTVV.

The chain recombines TRBV5-4 with TRBJ1-2, with TRBD1 as a possible D gene (5 bases). V was trimmed by 4 bases and J by 4 bases, leaving 17 bases between them. The germline gives CDR1 SGHNT, CDR2 YYREEE (reference sequence). The CDR3 has 15 residues. Here the CDR3 reads CASSRSRFGAYGYTF. DNA for the CDR3: TGTGCCAGCAGCCGCTCTAGGTTTGGGGCCTATGGCTACACCTTC. The variable domain in full, with the rest retrieved from reference TRBV5-4 and TRBJ1-2, is ETGVTQSPTHLIKTRGQQVTLRCSSQSGHNTVSWYQQALGQGPQFIFQYYREEENGRGNFPPRFSGLQFPNYSSELNVNALELDDSALYLCASSRSRFGAYGYTFGSGTRLTVV.

The chain employs TRBV3-1 (or the pseudogene TRBV3-2) and TRBJ2-7; D is undetermined. Germline values: CDR1 LGHDT, CDR2 YNNKEL (reference sequence). This CDR3 contains 14 residues. Trimming removed 1 base from V and 5 bases from J, with 12 bases in between. The CDR3 loop reads CASSQVSRNNEQYF. In DNA, the CDR3 is TGTGCCAGCAGCCAAGTCTCCAGGAACAACGAGCAGTACTTC.

The CDR3: CASSLGLGGEQYF. In DNA, the CDR3 is TGTGCCAGCAGCTTGGGCCTGGGGGGGGAGCAGTACTTC. This chain connects TRBV5-4 to TRBJ2-7, with TRBD2 matching over 7 bases. There are 13 residues in the CDR3. V trimming: 0 bases; J trimming: 7 bases; junction bases outside the gene matches: 4. Germline CDR1 reads SGHNT; CDR2 reads YYREEE (reference sequence). Full variable domain (rest looked up from reference TRBV5-4 and TRBJ2-7): ETGVTQSPTHLIKTRGQQVTLRCSSQSGHNTVSWYQQALGQGPQFIFQYYREEENGRGNFPPRFSGLQFPNYSSELNVNALELDDSALYLCASSLGLGGEQYFGPGTRLTVT.

This clone was seen once. The chain employs TRBV5-1 and TRBJ2-5; tentatively, D is TRBD2 (6 bases). CDR1 is SGHRS and CDR2 is YFSETQ in the germline V gene. V was trimmed by 4 bases and J by 7 bases, leaving 14 bases between them. The CDR3 runs 13 residues. CDR3 DNA: TGCGCCAGCAGCCCGTCGGGGGAGGTGACCCAGTACTTC. Protein product: CASSPSGEVTQYF.

The chain links TRBV7-8 to TRBJ2-7; the D gene is possibly TRBD1 (6 bases). V shed 0 bases and J shed 2 bases, with 11 bases lying between them. Per the germline V gene, CDR1 is SGHVS and CDR2 is FQNEAQ. The CDR3 spans 15 residues. The CDR3 region has the DNA TGTGCCAGCAGCTTAGCCGAGACAGGCACCTACGAGCAGTACTTC. This translates into CASSLAETGTYEQYF.

V and J are TRBV3-1 (or the pseudogene TRBV3-2) and TRBJ2-2, with TRBD1 matching 7 bases. Germline CDR1 and CDR2: LGHDT and YNNKEL (reference sequence). The CDR3 totals 14 residues. After removal of 4 bases from V and 5 bases from J, the junction contained 4 bases not matched to a gene. The CDR3 DNA sequence: TGTGCCAGCAGCCGAGGACAGGCAACCGGGGAGCTGTTTTTT. It codes for CASSRGQATGELFF.

The chain is built from TRBV5-1 and TRBJ2-2; 11 positions match TRBD2. V shed 1 base, J shed 4 bases, and the junction held 9 bases outside the gene matches. Germline assignment: CDR1 SGHRS and CDR2 YFSETQ. This CDR3 is built from 18 residues. CDR3 in amino acids: CASSLYFSGGASTGELFF. The CDR3, as DNA: TGCGCCAGCAGCTTGTATTTTAGCGGGGGGGCCAGCACCGGGGAGCTGTTTTTT.

The rearrangement joins TRBV6-5 to TRBJ2-1, with 10 positions matching TRBD1. Germline-derived CDR1 and CDR2 are MNHEY and SVGAGI. V gave up 5 bases and J gave up 4 bases; unmatched junction bases: 2. The CDR3 contains 14 residues. CDR3 in amino acids: CASSRQGAYNEQFF. The CDR3 coding sequence is TGTGCCAGCAGTCGACAGGGGGCTTACAATGAGCAGTTCTTC.

This clone was seen a few times. The J gene is TRBJ1-6, the V gene TRBV9; 8 nucleotides line up with TRBD1. The ends lost 4 bases at V and 7 bases at J; junction bases unmatched: 1. This CDR3 comprises 13 residues. Germline CDR1 is SGDLS and CDR2 is YYNGEE. CDR3: CASSRQGNSPLHF. CDR3 in DNA: TGTGCCAGCAGCCGACAGGGGAATTCACCCCTCCACTTT.

The V and J genes are TRBV5-5 and TRBJ1-1; TRBD1 might be the D (5 bases). Trimming took 4 bases from V and 2 from J, leaving 12 bases between them. The CDR3 is made up of 14 amino acids. The germline gives CDR1 SGHKS, CDR2 YYEKEE (reference sequence). This CDR3 is CASSRQTSNTEAFF. The CDR3, as DNA: TGTGCCAGCAGCCGACAGACCTCCAACACTGAAGCTTTCTTT.

This chain connects TRBV5-1 to TRBJ1-2, with TRBD1 identical over 8 bases. Germline V gene lookup returns CDR1 SGHRS and CDR2 YFSETQ. The CDR3 sequence is 14 residues long. Trimming removed 4 bases from V and 8 bases from J; junction bases left unmatched: 10. The chain's CDR3 is CASSLIQGAGGYTF. The CDR3 DNA follows: TGCGCCAGCAGCCTGATTCAGGGGGCGGGAGGCTACACCTTC.

CDR3 loop: CASSLVAGSGGYTF. Here the CDR3 DNA reads TGCGCCAGCAGCTTGGTAGCAGGGAGCGGGGGCTACACCTTC. The chain employs TRBV5-1 and TRBJ1-2; tentative D call: TRBD1 (5 bases). Trimming shortened V by 0 bases and J by 8 bases, and 14 bases separated the two germline ends. The CDR3 totals 14 residues. Per the germline V gene, CDR1 is SGHRS and CDR2 is YFSETQ. Variable domain in full (rest from reference TRBV5-1 and TRBJ1-2): KAGVTQTPRYLIKTRGQQVTLSCSPISGHRSVSWYQQTPGQGLQFLFEYFSETQRNKGNFPGRFSGRQFSNSRSEMNVSTLELGDSALYLCASSLVAGSGGYTFGSGTRLTVV.

With regard to this clone: A junction boundary mismatches the germline segment, possibly from a read error. This chain links TRBV11-2 with TRBJ2-1, with 9 bases matching TRBD1. The V gene's germline CDR1 is SGHAT and CDR2 FQNNGV. The CDR3 runs to 16 residues. The CDR3 DNA sequence: TGTGCCAGCAGCCTAGAATTGACAGGGGGTATCAATGAGCAGTTCTTC. Its translation: CASSLELTGGINEQFF.

This clone was observed a few times. The chain links TRBV4-1 to TRBJ1-5, with TRBD1 matching 7 bases. The ends lost 3 bases at V and 3 bases at J; junction bases unmatched: 8. The V gene's germline CDR1 is MGHRA and CDR2 YSYEKL. The CDR3 is 16 amino acids. DNA for the CDR3: TGCGCCAGCAGCCAGGTACAGACAGGGCTCAATCAGCCCCAGCATTTT. Amino acids: CASSQVQTGLNQPQHF.

V and J are TRBV29-1 and TRBJ2-7, with D perhaps matching TRBD1 (6 bases). V lost 3 bases to trimming and J lost 2 bases, with 14 bases between them. This CDR3 comprises 14 residues. Germline V gives CDR1 SQVTM, CDR2 ANQGSEA. CDR3 DNA: TGCAGCGTTGAGTTCCCAGAGGGGGCCTACGAGCAGTACTTC. This gives the protein CSVEFPEGAYEQYF.

In DNA, the CDR3 is TGTGCCAGCAGCCAATTCCATCAGAACACTGAAGCTTTCTTT. As protein: CASSQFHQNTEAFF. The chain links TRBV3-1 (or the pseudogene TRBV3-2) to TRBJ1-1; D remains unclear. The CDR3 loop spans 14 amino acids. Per germline, CDR1 LGHDT and CDR2 YNNKEL (reference sequence). Between the trimmed V and J ends, which lost 2 bases and 1 base, there was a span of 8 bases.

The V call is TRBV11-1, the J call TRBJ2-3, with D possibly being TRBD2 (6 bases). Germline CDR1 and CDR2: SGHAT and FQDESV (reference sequence). Trimming took 5 bases from V and 4 from J, leaving 19 bases between them. The CDR3 loop spans 16 amino acids. CDR3 residues: CASSTRPGTLADTQYF. For the CDR3, the DNA is TGTGCCAGCAGCACAAGACCCGGGACTCTCGCAGATACGCAGTATTTT.

V gene TRBV9 combines with J gene TRBJ2-1; 8 positions agree with TRBD2. The V gene end was trimmed by 6 bases and the J gene end by 4 bases; junction bases not matched to a gene: 6. Germline CDR1 reads SGDLS; CDR2 reads YYNGEE. This CDR3 has 14 amino acids. CDR3 coding DNA: TGTGCCAGCAACTCAGGCGGGGGGTACAATGAGCAGTTCTTC. It specifies CASNSGGGYNEQFF.

V and J are TRBV18 and TRBJ2-1; 8 bases match TRBD2. The CDR3 length is 16 residues. The V gene's germline CDR1 is KGHSH and CDR2 LQKENI. The V and J ends lost 2 bases and 5 bases, in that order; junction bases with no gene match: 8. CDR3 region: CASSPGIAGPDNEQFF. CDR3 DNA sequence: TGTGCCAGCTCACCAGGGATAGCGGGACCCGACAATGAGCAGTTCTTC. Variable domain in full (rest from reference TRBV18 and TRBJ2-1): NAGVMQNPRHLVRRRGQEARLRCSPMKGHSHVYWYRQLPEEGLKFMVYLQKENIIDESGMPKERFSAEFPKEGPSILRIQQVVRGDSAAYFCASSPGIAGPDNEQFFGPGTRLTVL.

The DNA of the CDR3 is TGCGCCAGCAGCTTGAGTGGGACAGGGGGCTTTGGCACTGAAGCTTTCTTT. This gives the protein CASSLSGTGGFGTEAFF. The chain employs TRBV5-1 and TRBJ1-1; 12 bases match TRBD1. After removal of 1 base from V and 4 bases from J, the junction contained 8 bases not matched to a gene. This CDR3 comprises 17 residues. The germline V gene has CDR1 SGHRS and CDR2 YFSETQ.